Listed below are T cell receptor beta chains from one sample, sequenced in a study of T cell responses to AZD1222 COVID-19 vaccine. The assay was immunoSEQ multiplex PCR, and TCRdb's table has in-frame clones only and misses some. The sample lists 240,000 or so clones; just over 90% were seen once. The sequenced sample was peripheral blood, obtained on day 0 of AZD1222 vaccination. These receptors originate from an adult in good health. CDR3s include the opening cysteine and the closing phenylalanine or tryptophan. A D gene is named only where the DNA matches it firmly. A clone size is listed for some rows: how often the clone was seen (once, few, many), or a class if it is expanded.

>.|TRBV7-2|TRBJ2-1|TRBD2|15
TGTGCCAGCAGCATACTAGCGGGAGACTACAATGAGCAGTTCTTC
CASSILAGDYNEQFF
>.|TRBV29-1|TRBJ2-7|.|13
TGCAGCGTTGGGTCCCTTGGGTTGAACGAGCAGTACTTC
CSVGSLGLNEQYF
>.|TRBV5-1|TRBJ2-7|.|15
TGCGCCAGCAGCTTGGGGCAGGGATCTTCTCAAGAGCAGTACTTC
CASSLGQGSSQEQYF
>.|TRBV5-1|TRBJ2-1|.|16
TGCGCCAGCAGCTTGGCCATTGGCAGGGCCAACAATGAGCAGTTCTTC
CASSLAIGRANNEQFF
>.|TRBV19|TRBJ1-2|.|14
TGTGCCAGTAGTATAGAGAGACCTAACTATGGCTACACCTTC
CASSIERPNYGYTF
>once|TRBV15|TRBJ1-1|TRBD1|14
TGTGCCACCAGCATCACCAGGGGGTACACTGAAGCTTTCTTT
CATSITRGYTEAFF
>.|TRBV27|TRBJ2-3|TRBD2|19
TGTGCCAGCAGCCACTCCCCCTCCCTAGCGGGGGGGCCTAGAGATACGCAGTATTTT
CASSHSPSLAGGPRDTQYF
>.|TRBV27|TRBJ2-3|TRBD2|15
TGTGCCAGCAGTCTCTCGACTAGCGGGGGCGGTACGCAGTATTTT
CASSLSTSGGGTQYF
>once|TRBV5-1|TRBJ2-7|.|15
TGCGCCAGCAGCTCGGCATCCAGCGGCTACTACGAGCAGTACTTC
CASSSASSGYYEQYF
>.|TRBV7-2|TRBJ1-2|.|15
TGTGCCAGCAGTTTCCAGGCGGGCAGGGACTATGGCTACACCTTC
CASSFQAGRDYGYTF
>.|TRBV19|TRBJ2-4|.|12
TGTGCCAGTAGTATAGGTAGGGACATTCAGTACTTC
CASSIGRDIQYF
>.|TRBV5-6|TRBJ2-4|.|13
TGTGCCAGCCGTACGTGGACCAAAAACATTCAGTACTTC
CASRTWTKNIQYF
>.|TRBV6-5|TRBJ2-7|.|13
TGTGCCAGCAGGTCGACAGGAACCTACGAGCAGTACTTC
CASRSTGTYEQYF
>.|TRBV30|TRBJ2-5|.|11
TGTGCCTGGAGTGTACTAGAGACCCAGTACTTC
CAWSVLETQYF
>.|TRBV5-6|TRBJ2-6|.|13
TGTGCCAGCAGCGCTACAGGGGCCAACGTCCTGACTTTC
CASSATGANVLTF
>.|TRBV7-2|TRBJ2-5|.|13
TGTGCCAGCAGCTTAGGCTCACAAGAGACCCAGTACTTC
CASSLGSQETQYF
>.|TRBV3-1/TRBV3-2|TRBJ1-6|.|12
TGTGCCAGCAGCCAAGTTGATTCACCCCTCCACTTT
CASSQVDSPLHF
>.|TRBV13|TRBJ1-4|.|14
TGTGCCAGCAGCTTTACGAAGGGGGGCGAAAAACTGTTTTTT
CASSFTKGGEKLFF
>.|TRBV6-4|TRBJ1-5|.|14
TGTGCCAGCAGTGAAAGGGCTAGCAATCAGCCCCAGCATTTT
CASSERASNQPQHF
>.|TRBV7-2|TRBJ2-1|.|12
TGTGCCAGCAGCCTTGACTCCCCGTACCAGTTCTTC
CASSLDSPYQFF
>.|TRBV19|TRBJ1-1|.|14
TGTGCCAGTGGGACGGGGATGGGCGGCACTGAAGCTTTCTTT
CASGTGMGGTEAFF
>.|TRBV6-5|TRBJ1-2|.|15
TGTGCCAGCAGTTACTCAGGCCAGCTTAACTATGGCTACACCTTC
CASSYSGQLNYGYTF
>.|TRBV25-1|TRBJ2-1|.|11
TGTGCCAGCAGTGGGCTGGGTGAGCAGTTCTTC
CASSGLGEQFF
>.|TRBV7-8|TRBJ2-3|TRBD2|23
TGTGCCAGCAGCCCGGGACTAGCGGGAATTCCGTCCAGGCCCAGGGTTGGCACAGATACGCAGTATTTT
CASSPGLAGIPSRPRVGTDTQYF
>.|TRBV18|TRBJ2-3|TRBD2|15
TGTGCCAGCTCAGCGGAGGCCGGGGGGACAGATACGCAGTATTTT
CASSAEAGGTDTQYF
>.|TRBV2|TRBJ2-5|.|14
TGTGCCAGCAGTGAGGGGGCCCCCCAAGAGACCCAGTACTTC
CASSEGAPQETQYF
>.|TRBV6-2/TRBV6-3|TRBJ1-5|.|15
TGTGCCAGCAGTTACGAGGGGGACTGGGGTCAGCCCCAGCATTTT
CASSYEGDWGQPQHF
>once|TRBV11-2|TRBJ1-2|.|13
TGTGCCAGCAGCCCACAGGATTCCTATGGCTACACCTTC
CASSPQDSYGYTF
>.|TRBV11-2|TRBJ1-5|.|15
TGTGCCAGCAGCTTAGGGGGGTATGGCAATCAGCCCCAGCATTTT
CASSLGGYGNQPQHF
>.|TRBV5-1|TRBJ1-2|.|12
TGCGCCAGCGGCTCCCAAGGGGATCGCTACACCTTC
CASGSQGDRYTF
>.|TRBV19|TRBJ2-5|.|15
TGTGCCAGTAGTATCAGGTCGGGGAGCCAAGAGACCCAGTACTTC
CASSIRSGSQETQYF
>.|TRBV24-1|TRBJ1-1|.|10
TGTGCCACCACCAGACCGTGGGCTTTCTTT
CATTRPWAFF
>once|TRBV29-1|TRBJ1-4|.|12
TGCAGCGCCGCCGGGGGGGATGAAAAACTGTTTTTT
CSAAGGDEKLFF
>.|TRBV2|TRBJ2-7|.|16
TGTGCCAGCAGTGAAGCCAGCAGGGCAGCTGGCTACGAGCAGTACTTC
CASSEASRAAGYEQYF
>.|TRBV28|TRBJ2-1|TRBD2|14
TGTGCCAGCAGTCCTAGCGGGGGGCCCAATGAGCAGTTCTTC
CASSPSGGPNEQFF
>.|TRBV6-5|TRBJ1-3|.|15
TGTGCCAGCAGCCTTGGCGTCCTCTCTGGAAACACCATATATTTT
CASSLGVLSGNTIYF